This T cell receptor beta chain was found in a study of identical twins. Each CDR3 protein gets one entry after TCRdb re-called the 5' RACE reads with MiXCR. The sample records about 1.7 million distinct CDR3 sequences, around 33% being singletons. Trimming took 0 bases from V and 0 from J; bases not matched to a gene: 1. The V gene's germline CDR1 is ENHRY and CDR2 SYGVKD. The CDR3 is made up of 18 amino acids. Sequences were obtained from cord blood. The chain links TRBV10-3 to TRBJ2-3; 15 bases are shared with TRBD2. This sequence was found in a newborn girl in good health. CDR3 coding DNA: TGTGCCATCAGTGAGTCGGGGACTAGCGGGGGGAGCACAGATACGCAGTATTTT. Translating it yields CAISESGTSGGSTDTQYF.